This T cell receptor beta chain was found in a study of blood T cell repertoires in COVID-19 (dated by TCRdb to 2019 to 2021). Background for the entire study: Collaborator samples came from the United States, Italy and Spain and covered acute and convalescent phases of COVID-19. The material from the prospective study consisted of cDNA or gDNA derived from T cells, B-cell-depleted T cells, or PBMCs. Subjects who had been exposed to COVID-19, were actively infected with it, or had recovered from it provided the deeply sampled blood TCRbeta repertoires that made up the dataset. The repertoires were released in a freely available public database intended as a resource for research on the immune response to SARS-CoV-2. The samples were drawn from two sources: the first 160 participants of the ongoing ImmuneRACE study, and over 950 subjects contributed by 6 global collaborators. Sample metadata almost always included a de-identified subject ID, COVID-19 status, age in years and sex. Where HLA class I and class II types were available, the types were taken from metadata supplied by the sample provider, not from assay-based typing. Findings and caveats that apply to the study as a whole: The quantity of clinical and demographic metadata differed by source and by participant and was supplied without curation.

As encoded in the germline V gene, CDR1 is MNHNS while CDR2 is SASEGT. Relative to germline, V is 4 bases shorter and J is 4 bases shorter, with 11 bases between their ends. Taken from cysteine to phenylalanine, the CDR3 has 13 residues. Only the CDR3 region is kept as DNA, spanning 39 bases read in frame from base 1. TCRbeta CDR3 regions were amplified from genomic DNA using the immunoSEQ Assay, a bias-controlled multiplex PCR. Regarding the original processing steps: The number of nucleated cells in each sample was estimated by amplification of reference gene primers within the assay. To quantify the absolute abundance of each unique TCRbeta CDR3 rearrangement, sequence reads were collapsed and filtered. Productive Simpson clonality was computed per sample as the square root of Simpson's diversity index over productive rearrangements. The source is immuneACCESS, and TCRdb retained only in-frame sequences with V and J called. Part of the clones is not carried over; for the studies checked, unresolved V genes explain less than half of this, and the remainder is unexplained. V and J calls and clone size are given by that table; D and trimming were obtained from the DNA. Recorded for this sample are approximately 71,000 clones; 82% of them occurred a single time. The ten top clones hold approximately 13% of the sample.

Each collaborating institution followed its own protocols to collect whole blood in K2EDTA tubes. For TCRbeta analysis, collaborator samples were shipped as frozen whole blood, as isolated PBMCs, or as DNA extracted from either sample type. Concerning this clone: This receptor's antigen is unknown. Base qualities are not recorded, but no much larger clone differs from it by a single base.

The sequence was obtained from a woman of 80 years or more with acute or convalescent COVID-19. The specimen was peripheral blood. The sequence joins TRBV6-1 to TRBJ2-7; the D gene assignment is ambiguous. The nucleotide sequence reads TGTGCCAGCAGTGGAGCCCCTGTTTACGAGCAGTACTTC. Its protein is CASSGAPVYEQYF.